The subject of this entry is one TCR beta chain. Its antigen is as yet unknown. As TCR cDNA was made by 5'RACE template switching, a universal primer site and UMIs were added. A single record per CDR3 protein comes from TCRdb applying MiXCR to the 5' RACE reads. The sample shows some 670,000 distinct CDR3 sequences, roughly 12% of them seen only once. These data come from a study of T cells after yellow fever vaccination. Findings and caveats of the study: Most primary-vaccination clones reappeared after the booster (96% CD4, roughly 90% CD8). Weaker overall, the secondary response nonetheless peaked faster (day 5 versus 15).

Germline V CDR1 and CDR2: SGHAT, FQNNGV. This CDR3 region has 15 residues. J lost 11 bases, V lost 1 base, and 11 bases had no gene match. The receptor's source is a man aged 30-40 years who received the YFV17D yellow fever vaccine. Source: PBMCs, taken on the day of the yellow fever booster vaccination. The chain has TRBV11-2 and TRBJ1-1; 9 bases fit TRBD1. The CDR3 here is CASSLAGQGPGRAFF. In DNA, the CDR3 is TGTGCCAGCAGCTTAGCCGGACAGGGGCCCGGGCGGGCTTTCTTT.